This T cell receptor beta chain originates from a study of cytomegalovirus exposure and HLA in healthy donors. Study-wide results and caveats: Cytomegalovirus-associated TCR beta chains were listed, numbering approximately 150. Three chains tied to CMV proved CMV antigen-specific in vitro.

This clone was observed a handful of times. Its cognate antigen is unknown. Some clones are missing from TCRdb's copy, which holds only in-frame ones; the method was immunoSEQ multiplex PCR. Among some 140,000 clones listed, around 85% were seen once. The CDR3 is made up of 14 amino acids. Germline V gene lookup returns CDR1 LNHDA and CDR2 SQIVND (reference sequence). With 6 bases removed from V and 3 bases from J, the gap between germline ends came to 14 bases. Sequences were obtained from PBMCs. The chain employs TRBV19 and TRBJ1-2; D is perhaps TRBD1 (6 bases). This sequence was found in a man aged 18 to 29 in good health and CMV-seronegative. The CDR3, as DNA: TGTGCCAGTAGAACCAGGGGCCTGGACTATGGCTACACCTTC. This translates into CASRTRGLDYGYTF.